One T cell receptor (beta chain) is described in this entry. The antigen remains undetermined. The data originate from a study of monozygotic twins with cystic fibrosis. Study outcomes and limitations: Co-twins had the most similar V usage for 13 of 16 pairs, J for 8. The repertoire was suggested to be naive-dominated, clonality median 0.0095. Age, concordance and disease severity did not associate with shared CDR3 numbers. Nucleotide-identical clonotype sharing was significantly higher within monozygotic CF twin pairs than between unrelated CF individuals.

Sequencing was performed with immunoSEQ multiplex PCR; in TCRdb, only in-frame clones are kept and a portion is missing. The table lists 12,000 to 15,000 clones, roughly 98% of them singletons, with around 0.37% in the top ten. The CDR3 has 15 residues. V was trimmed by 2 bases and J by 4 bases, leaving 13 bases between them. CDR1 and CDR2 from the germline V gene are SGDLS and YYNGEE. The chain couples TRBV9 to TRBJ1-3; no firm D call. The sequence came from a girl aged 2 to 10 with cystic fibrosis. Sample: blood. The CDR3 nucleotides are TGTGCCAGCAGCGTCGAGCTGGGTTACGGAAACACCATATATTTT. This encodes CASSVELGYGNTIYF.